The T cell receptor (beta chain) under discussion was sequenced for a study of T cells expressing NK-cell markers. Study in general: It was sorted CD3+CD56-NKG2C+, CD3+CD56+NKG2C- and CD3+CD56+NKG2C+ T cells that provided the TCR beta repertoires. HCMV seropositivity characterized most of the eight sequenced donors, and seronegativity one. Study-wide results and caveats: Unclear, still, was the HCMV specificity of the expanded NKG2C+ T cell clones. NKG2C+ dominant clonotype frequencies in six donors were about 1.0-8% of CD8+ T cells.

Germline V gene lookup returns CDR1 MGHRA and CDR2 YSYEKL. The CDR3 loop spans 16 amino acids. With regard to this clonotype: The antigen is undetermined.

Reanalyzing the 5' RACE reads, TCRdb keeps one entry per CDR3 protein, without DNA. This table lists approximately 150,000 distinct CDR3 sequences. The chain carries TRBV4-1 and TRBJ1-1; no DNA is available, so the TRBD1 call from TCRdb remains unchecked. This TCR derives from a man aged 18 to 30 in good health. The sample consisted of blood T cells: a sorted CD56 or NKG2C T cell subset, CD4+ or CD8+ T cells, or bulk PBMC T cells (not recorded which). The CDR3 protein is CASSQEGQGLNTEAFF.